Shown below are 20 T cell receptor beta chains from a single sample sequenced in a study of blood T cell repertoires in COVID-19. The protocol was immunoSEQ multiplex PCR, while the TCRdb copy is restricted to in-frame clones and leaves out a portion. The table has tens of thousands of clones, roughly 85% seen once; the top ten hold about 17%. What was sequenced was peripheral blood. The receptor set was obtained from a human donor in a cohort sampled during active COVID-19.

The chain links TRBV5-4 to TRBJ1-2; TRBD1 agrees at 7 bases. This CDR3 is 14 amino acids long. CDR1 SGHNT and CDR2 YYREEE come from the germline V gene (reference sequence). Trimming cost V 4 bases and J 7 bases; bases outside gene matches: 10. This chain's CDR3 is CASSPTDRVGGYTF. CDR3 in DNA: TGTGCCAGCAGCCCAACTGACAGGGTGGGTGGCTACACCTTC.

J is TRBJ2-7 and V is TRBV19, with 11 nucleotides matching TRBD1. The CDR3 is 14 residues long. V dropped 9 bases and J dropped 4; count of bases not matched to a gene: 8. CDR1 and CDR2 (germline): LNHDA, SQIVND (reference sequence). For the CDR3, the DNA is TGTGCCAGCCGATCGGGACAGGGGGGGTACGAGCAGTACTTC. Residues: CASRSGQGGYEQYF.

The table lists this clone with a count of one. The chain recombines TRBV13 with TRBJ1-1, with 7 bases matching TRBD1. The CDR3 loop spans 14 amino acids. Germline CDR1 PRHDT, CDR2 FYEKMQ (reference sequence). After removal of 5 bases from V and 1 base from J, the junction contained 4 bases not matched to a gene. The CDR3 here is CASSPRQGNTEAFF. The CDR3 bases are TGTGCCAGCAGCCCTCGACAGGGGAACACTGAAGCTTTCTTT.

The table lists this clone with a count of one. The chain carries TRBV6-2 or TRBV6-3 and TRBJ2-1; TRBD2 matches 10 bases. The ends lost 4 bases at V and 0 bases at J; junction bases unmatched: 9. Looked up from germline, CDR1 is MNHEY and CDR2 is SVGEGT. CDR3 size: 18 residues. CDR3 sequence: CASSSSGGYSSSYNEQFF. For the CDR3, the DNA is TGTGCCAGCAGTTCTAGCGGGGGTTACTCCAGCTCCTACAATGAGCAGTTCTTC.

In its sample, this clone was seen once. The CDR3 DNA sequence: TGTGCCAGCAGTTACTCGCTTCGGCCAGGGCTCCAGCATTTT. Its protein product is CASSYSLRPGLQHF. This chain links TRBV6-5 with TRBJ1-5, with TRBD1 as a possible D gene (5 bases). Deletions cut 0 bases from V and 12 bases from J, with 15 bases between. The CDR3 extends over 14 amino acids. Germline V CDR1 and CDR2: MNHEY, SVGAGI.

This chain joins TRBV19 and TRBJ1-5; a possible D gene is TRBD1 (6 bases). The germline V gene has CDR1 LNHDA and CDR2 SQIVND (reference sequence). Between the trimmed V and J ends, which lost 6 bases and 0 bases, there was a span of 12 bases. This CDR3 is 15 amino acids long. The CDR3 sequence: CASRTTGLSNQPQHF. CDR3 nucleotide sequence: TGTGCCAGTAGAACTACAGGGCTTAGCAATCAGCCCCAGCATTTT.

The gene calls are TRBV27 and TRBJ1-5; 7 positions agree with TRBD1. The CDR3 length is 14 residues. Germline CDR1 is MNHEY and CDR2 is SMNVEV (reference sequence). The V gene end was trimmed by 5 bases and the J gene end by 4 bases; junction bases not matched to a gene: 5. CDR3 nucleotide sequence: TGTGCCAGCAGTAGACGGGACAGAAATCAGCCCCAGCATTTT. Encoded protein: CASSRRDRNQPQHF.

This chain links TRBV6-5 with TRBJ2-3, with 10 bases fitting TRBD1. Per the germline V gene, CDR1 is MNHEY and CDR2 is SVGAGI. This CDR3 has 14 residues. V shed 5 bases and J 5 bases; nucleotides not matched to a gene: 4. CDR3 region: CASSTDRGEDTQYF. The DNA for the CDR3 is TGTGCCAGCAGTACGGACAGGGGGGAAGATACGCAGTATTTT.

The rearrangement uses TRBV9 and TRBJ1-6; possible D gene TRBD1, 5 bases. The CDR3 runs 16 residues. CDR1 is SGDLS, CDR2 YYNGEE, per germline. V was shortened by 4 bases and J by 1 base, with 12 bases between the two germline ends. CDR3 DNA sequence: TGTGCCAGCAGCTCAGCGGGGGTGTCCTATAATTCACCCCTCCACTTT. As protein: CASSSAGVSYNSPLHF.

V usage is TRBV10-3 and J usage is TRBJ2-7; D may be TRBD2 (5 bases). The CDR3 runs to 13 residues. With 7 bases removed from V and 4 bases from J, the gap between germline ends came to 14 bases. Germline V gives CDR1 ENHRY, CDR2 SYGVKD. The CDR3 coding sequence is TGTGCCATCACCGCAACCGGGGAGTACGAGCAGTACTTC. Translation gives CAITATGEYEQYF.

The chain has TRBV6-4 and TRBJ2-1, with a tentative D call TRBD2 (6 bases). V shed 3 bases and J shed 9 bases, with 12 bases lying between them. Germline CDR1 is MRHNA and CDR2 is SNTAGT. The CDR3 extends over 13 amino acids. CDR3 in amino acids: CASSEVGRSEQFF. The CDR3 bases are TGTGCCAGCAGTGAAGTTGGGAGGAGTGAGCAGTTCTTC.

The chain links TRBV11-3 to TRBJ1-4; D gene unclear. Germline V lookup: CDR1 SGHNT, CDR2 YENEEA. V dropped 5 bases and J dropped 0 bases, with 13 bases sitting between them. The CDR3 extends over 16 amino acids. The CDR3 DNA follows: TGTGCCAGCAGCCTGCCCACAGTCGCAACTAATGAAAAACTGTTTTTT. This sequence encodes CASSLPTVATNEKLFF.

J is TRBJ1-6 and V is TRBV19; TRBD1 aligns across 7 bases. The CDR3 runs to 15 residues. Per germline, CDR1 LNHDA and CDR2 SQIVND (reference sequence). The junction had 7 bases not matched to a gene; V was cut back by 6 bases and J by 5 bases. The CDR3 region has the DNA TGTGCCAGTAGGAGACAGGGCACTGATAATTCACCCCTCCACTTT. Its protein is CASRRQGTDNSPLHF. The entire variable domain, with the rest obtained from reference TRBV19 and TRBJ1-6, is as follows: DGGITQSPKYLFRKEGQNVTLSCEQNLNHDAMYWYRQDPGQGLRLIYYSQIVNDFQKGDIAEGYSVSREKKESFPLTVTSAQKNPTAFYLCASRRQGTDNSPLHFGNGTRLTVT.

The V gene is TRBV11-2, the J gene TRBJ2-3, with TRBD2 matching 8 bases. There are 19 residues in the CDR3. Germline CDR1 SGHAT, CDR2 FQNNGV. V lost 3 bases, J lost 2 bases, and 16 bases stayed unmatched. Written as DNA, the CDR3 is TGTGCCAGCAGCTTTACCCTACCATTCGAGCGGGGGACCACAGATACGCAGTATTTT. The encoded protein is CASSFTLPFERGTTDTQYF. The full variable domain, its missing parts supplied by reference TRBV11-2 and TRBJ2-3, is EAGVAQSPRYKIIEKRQSVAFWCNPISGHATLYWYQQILGQGPKLLIQFQNNGVVDDSQLPKDRFSAERLKGVDSTLKIQPAKLEDSAVYLCASSFTLPFERGTTDTQYFGPGTRLTVL.

The chain is built from TRBV27 and TRBJ2-3, with 7 bases that match TRBD2. Looked up from germline, CDR1 is MNHEY and CDR2 is SMNVEV (reference sequence). V dropped 5 bases and J dropped 3; count of bases not matched to a gene: 11. The CDR3 has 16 amino acids. Written as DNA, the CDR3 is TGTGCCAGCAGTAGAACACGGCGGGGGACGACAGATACGCAGTATTTT. Translated, it gives CASSRTRRGTTDTQYF.

The J gene is TRBJ1-6, the V gene TRBV10-3; TRBD1 aligns across 8 bases. CDR3 length equals 15 residues. Trimming removed 2 bases from V and 7 bases from J; junction bases left unmatched: 4. Germline loops: CDR1 ENHRY, CDR2 SYGVKD. CDR3 residues: CAISEGQGRNSPLHF. CDR3 sequence (DNA): TGTGCCATCAGTGAGGGACAGGGCAGGAATTCACCCCTCCACTTT.

The table lists this clone with a count of one. V gene TRBV19 combines with J gene TRBJ2-3, with 13 bases matching TRBD2. The CDR3 contains 16 residues. Looked up from germline, CDR1 is LNHDA and CDR2 is SQIVND (reference sequence). The V and J ends lost 10 bases and 10 bases, in that order; junction bases with no gene match: 17. DNA of the CDR3: TGTGCCACCAAGGGGACTAGCGGGGCCCTGTTGGCGGCGCAGTATTTT. Protein: CATKGTSGALLAAQYF.

This chain joins TRBV18 and TRBJ1-4, with D unclear. This CDR3 is built from 14 residues. Trimming removed 4 bases from V and 0 bases from J, with 6 bases in between. Germline V gives CDR1 KGHSH, CDR2 LQKENI. DNA of the CDR3: TGTGCCAGCTCACACTCCGCAACTAATGAAAAACTGTTTTTT. The encoded protein is CASSHSATNEKLFF.

The V and J genes are TRBV7-2 and TRBJ2-6, with 7 bases fitting TRBD1. This CDR3 comprises 15 residues. Trimming removed 5 bases from V and 1 base from J; junction bases left unmatched: 2. Germline V gene lookup returns CDR1 SGHTA and CDR2 FQGNSA. CDR3 sequence (DNA): TGTGCCAGCAGCCAACAGGGGTCTGGGGCCAACGTCCTGACTTTC. This gives the protein CASSQQGSGANVLTF.

This clone was observed a handful of times. The chain recombines TRBV7-9 with TRBJ2-2, with D maybe TRBD2 (5 bases). CDR1 is SEHNR, CDR2 FQNEAQ, per germline (reference sequence). V shed 1 base and J shed 4 bases, with 19 bases lying between them. The CDR3 is 18 residues long. The CDR3 DNA is TGTGCCAGCAGCTTAGGGAGGACCCTCGAACGGTCCACCGGGGAGCTGTTTTTT. Encoded protein: CASSLGRTLERSTGELFF.